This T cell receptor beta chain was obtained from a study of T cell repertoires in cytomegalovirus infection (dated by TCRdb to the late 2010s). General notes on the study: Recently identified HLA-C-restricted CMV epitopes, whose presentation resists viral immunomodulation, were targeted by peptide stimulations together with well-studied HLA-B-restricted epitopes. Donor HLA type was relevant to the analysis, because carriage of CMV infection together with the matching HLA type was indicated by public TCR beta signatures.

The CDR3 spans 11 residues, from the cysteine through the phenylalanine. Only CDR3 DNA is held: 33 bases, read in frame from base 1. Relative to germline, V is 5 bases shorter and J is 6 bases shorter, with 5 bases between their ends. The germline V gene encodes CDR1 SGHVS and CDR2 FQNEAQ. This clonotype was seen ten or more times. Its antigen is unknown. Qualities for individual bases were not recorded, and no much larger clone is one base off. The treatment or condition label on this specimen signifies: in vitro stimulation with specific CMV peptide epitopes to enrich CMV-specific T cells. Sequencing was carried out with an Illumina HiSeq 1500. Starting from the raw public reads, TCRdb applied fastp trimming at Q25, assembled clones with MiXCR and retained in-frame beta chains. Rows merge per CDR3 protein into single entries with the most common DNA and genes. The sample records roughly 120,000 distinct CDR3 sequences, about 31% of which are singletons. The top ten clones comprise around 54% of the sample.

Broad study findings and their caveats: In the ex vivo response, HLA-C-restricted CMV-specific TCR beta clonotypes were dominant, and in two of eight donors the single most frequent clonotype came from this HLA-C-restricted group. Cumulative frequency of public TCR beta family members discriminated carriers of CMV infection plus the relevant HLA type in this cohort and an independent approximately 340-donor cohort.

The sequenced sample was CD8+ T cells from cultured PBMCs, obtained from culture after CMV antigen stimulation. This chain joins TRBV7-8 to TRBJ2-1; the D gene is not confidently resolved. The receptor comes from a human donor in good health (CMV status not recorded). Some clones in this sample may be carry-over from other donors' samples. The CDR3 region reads CASSIGNEQFF. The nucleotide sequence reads TGTGCCAGCAGCATCGGCAATGAGCAGTTCTTC. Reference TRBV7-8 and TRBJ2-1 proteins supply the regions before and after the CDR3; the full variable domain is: GAGVSQSPRYKVAKRGQDVALRCDPISGHVSLFWYQQALGQGPEFLTYFQNEAQLDKSGLPSDRFFAERPEGSVSTLKIQRTQQEDSAVYLCASSIGNEQFFGPGTRLTVL.